This T cell receptor beta chain was captured by sequencing in a study of identical twins. TCRdb re-derived calls from the 5' RACE reads in MiXCR, one entry per CDR3 protein. This table has around 690,000 distinct CDR3 sequences, about 20% appearing once. This clonotype was detected only a few times. Its antigen remains unidentified. Looked up from germline, CDR1 is DFQATT and CDR2 is SNEGSKA (reference sequence). The CDR3 is 13 residues long. Deletions cut 1 base from V and 7 bases from J, with 11 bases between. General study points: The presence of invariant MAIT and iNKT cells could partly confound analyses of zero-insertion sequences.

The same data also contributed to another study, on T cells expressing NK-cell markers. From that paper: The authors sequenced eight donors, of whom seven were HCMV-seropositive and one was seronegative. There were a handful of donors in whom these clonotypes also led the CD3+CD56-NKG2C+ fraction.

Sample: PBMCs. The V gene is TRBV20-1, the J gene TRBJ2-4; no definite D call. This TCR came from a woman between 18 and 29 years old in good health. CDR3 sequence: CSARVAARNIQYF. In DNA form, the CDR3 reads TGCAGTGCTAGAGTAGCCGCCCGTAACATTCAGTACTTC.